These 10 T cell receptor beta chains share one sample of origin, sequenced in a study of metastatic and nonmetastatic thyroid tumors. TCRdb used MiXCR to call clones anew from the PCR reads. The sample lists roughly 55,000 clones; 15% to 20% were seen once. Patients were all untreated before their thyroid surgery. The sequencing sample was made of blood. The source of these receptors is a male donor with papillary thyroid cancer or a benign thyroid nodule (not recorded which). Some clones in this sample may be carry-over from other donors' samples.

In this sample, this clone is medium-sized. The chain couples TRBV30 to TRBJ1-2; 8 bases fit TRBD1. The CDR3 is made up of 14 amino acids. Germline CDR1 is GTSNPN and CDR2 is SVGIG (reference sequence). The trim removed 2 bases at V and 7 bases at J, leaving 9 bases unmatched. For the CDR3, the DNA is TGTGCCTGGAGTCTCCGGGACAGGTCTGGTGGCTACACCTTC. Translation: CAWSLRDRSGGYTF.

To note about this clone: Distinct nucleotide sequences in the sample also encode this CDR3. V usage is TRBV27 and J usage is TRBJ1-2, with TRBD1 as a possible D gene (6 bases). This CDR3 has 16 amino acids. V lost 3 bases to trimming and J lost 0 bases, with 14 bases between them. Per the germline V gene, CDR1 is MNHEY and CDR2 is SMNVEV (reference sequence). The CDR3 sequence is CASSFSTGTTNYGYTF. The CDR3 bases are TGTGCCAGCAGTTTCTCGACAGGAACTACTAACTATGGCTACACCTTC.

This clone was detected many times. This chain uses TRBV27 with TRBJ1-1; weak D call: TRBD1 (5 bases). Trimming stripped 7 bases from V and 5 bases from J, with 17 bases between. The CDR3 has 14 amino acids. Germline CDR1 and CDR2: MNHEY and SMNVEV (reference sequence). The CDR3, as DNA: TGTGCCAGCAAGTTGGTCCTCAGGGAAACTGAAGCTTTCTTT. The encoded protein is CASKLVLRETEAFF.

This clone was seen repeatedly, ten times or more. The J gene is TRBJ1-1, the V gene TRBV6-1; the D is unclear. Germline assignment: CDR1 MNHNS and CDR2 SASEGT. The V end was cut by 0 bases, the J end by 7 bases, with 12 bases between. The CDR3 sequence is 14 residues long. CDR3 in DNA: TGTGCCAGCAGTGAAGCGGGTTTTCGTGGTGAAGCTTTCTTT. It encodes CASSEAGFRGEAFF.

This clone came up many times. V gene TRBV6-4 combines with J gene TRBJ1-5, with D maybe TRBD1 (6 bases). V lost 5 bases and J lost 4, with 9 bases in between. This CDR3 contains 13 residues. In germline, CDR1 is MRHNA, CDR2 SNTAGT. The DNA of the CDR3 is TGTGCCAGCAGTCAGGGGCCAAATCAGCCCCAGCATTTT. Its translation: CASSQGPNQPQHF.

This clone was seen at least ten times. This chain uses TRBV19 with TRBJ2-2, with D perhaps TRBD2 (6 bases). V lost 6 bases to trimming and J lost 4 bases, with 21 bases between them. This CDR3 has 17 residues. Germline-derived CDR1 and CDR2 are LNHDA and SQIVND (reference sequence). Here the CDR3 DNA reads TGTGCCAGTAGGCAGCGCTGGACGGGAGAAGCCACCGGGGAGCTGTTTTTT. It yields the protein CASRQRWTGEATGELFF.

This clone was picked up many times. This sequence joins TRBV25-1 and TRBJ1-5; a possible D gene is TRBD1 (6 bases). The V gene's germline CDR1 is MGHDK and CDR2 SYGVNS. The length of the CDR3 is 16 residues. V lost 6 bases, J lost 0 bases, and 15 bases lay in between. The CDR3 DNA reads TGTGCCAGCAGCAAAGGGGGGGAAGGTAGCAATCAGCCCCAGCATTTT. It translates to CASSKGGEGSNQPQHF. Complete variable domain (other parts from reference TRBV25-1 and TRBJ1-5): EADIYQTPRYLVIGTGKKITLECSQTMGHDKMYWYQQDPGMELHLIHYSYGVNSTEKGDLSSESTVSRIRTEHFPLTLESARPSHTSQYLCASSKGGEGSNQPQHFGDGTRLSIL.

In the case of this clone: A much larger clone lies one base from this, so it may be a read error. The chain combines TRBV7-9 with TRBJ2-1; D is uncertain. CDR1 and CDR2 (germline): SEHNR, FQNEAQ (reference sequence). CDR3 length: 12 amino acids. Trimming took 5 bases from V and 9 from J, leaving 11 bases between them. CDR3 protein: CASSPLWREQFF. CDR3 nucleotide sequence: TGTGCCAGCAGCCCCCTCTGGCGTGAGCAGTTCTTC.

This clone is classed as medium-sized. V and J are TRBV6-1 and TRBJ1-3, with D hard to call. Germline CDR1 MNHNS, CDR2 SASEGT. CDR3 length: 11 amino acids. V lost 7 bases, J lost 3 bases, and 4 bases lay in between. The CDR3 coding sequence is TGTGCCAGCAAGGGTGGAAACACCATATATTTT. Translated, it gives CASKGGNTIYF.

The chain employs TRBV5-4 and TRBJ2-7; D gene uncertain. The CDR3 contains 17 residues. The ends were cut back, 1 base at V and 1 base at J, with 18 bases in the middle. The germline V gene has CDR1 SGHNT and CDR2 YYREEE (reference sequence). CDR3 DNA: TGTGCCAGCAGCTTGTACCGAGAACGGCGACATTCCTACGAGCAGTACTTC. Translated, it gives CASSLYRERRHSYEQYF.